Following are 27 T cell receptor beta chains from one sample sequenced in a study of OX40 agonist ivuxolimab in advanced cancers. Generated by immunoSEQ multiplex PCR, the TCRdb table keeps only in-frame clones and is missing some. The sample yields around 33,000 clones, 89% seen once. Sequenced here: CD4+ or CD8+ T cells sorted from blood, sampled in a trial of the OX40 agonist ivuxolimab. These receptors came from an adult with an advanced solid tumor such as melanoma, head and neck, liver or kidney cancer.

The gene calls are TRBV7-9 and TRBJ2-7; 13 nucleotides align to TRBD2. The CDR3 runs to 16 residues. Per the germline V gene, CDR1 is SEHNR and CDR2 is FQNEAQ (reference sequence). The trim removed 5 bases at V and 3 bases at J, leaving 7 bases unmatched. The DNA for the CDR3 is TGTGCCAGCAGCGTTGGACTAGCGGGAGTTCACTACGAGCAGTACTTC. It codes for CASSVGLAGVHYEQYF.

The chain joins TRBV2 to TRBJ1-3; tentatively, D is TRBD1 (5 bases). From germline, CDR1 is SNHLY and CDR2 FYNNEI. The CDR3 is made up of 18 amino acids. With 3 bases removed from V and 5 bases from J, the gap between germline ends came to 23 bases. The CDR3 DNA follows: TGTGCCAGCAGTGAGCAATTCTCCAGGGTCCTTTCTAGAAACACCATATATTTT. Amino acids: CASSEQFSRVLSRNTIYF.

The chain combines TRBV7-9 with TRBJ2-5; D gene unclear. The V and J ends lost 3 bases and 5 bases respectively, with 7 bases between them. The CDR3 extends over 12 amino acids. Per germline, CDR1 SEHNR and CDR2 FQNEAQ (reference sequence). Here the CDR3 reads CASSFETETQYF. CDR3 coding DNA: TGTGCCAGCAGCTTCGAGACGGAGACCCAGTACTTC. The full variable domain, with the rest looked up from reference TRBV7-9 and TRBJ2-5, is DTGVSQNPRHKITKRGQNVTFRCDPISEHNRLYWYRQTLGQGPEFLTYFQNEAQLEKSRLLSDRFSAERPKGSFSTLEIQRTEQGDSAMYLCASSFETETQYFGPGTRLLVL.

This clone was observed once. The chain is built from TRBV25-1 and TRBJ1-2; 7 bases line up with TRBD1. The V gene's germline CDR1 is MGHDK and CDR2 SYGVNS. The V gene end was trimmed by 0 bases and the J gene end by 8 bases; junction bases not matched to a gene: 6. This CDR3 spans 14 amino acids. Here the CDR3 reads CASSEYNRGGGYTF. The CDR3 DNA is TGTGCCAGCAGTGAATATAACAGGGGAGGAGGCTACACCTTC.

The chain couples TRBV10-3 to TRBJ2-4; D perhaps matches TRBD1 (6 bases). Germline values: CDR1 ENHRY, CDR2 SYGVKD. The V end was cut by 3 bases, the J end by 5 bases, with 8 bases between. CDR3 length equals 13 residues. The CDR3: CAISESGENIQYF. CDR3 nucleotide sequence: TGTGCCATCAGTGAATCAGGGGAAAACATTCAGTACTTC.

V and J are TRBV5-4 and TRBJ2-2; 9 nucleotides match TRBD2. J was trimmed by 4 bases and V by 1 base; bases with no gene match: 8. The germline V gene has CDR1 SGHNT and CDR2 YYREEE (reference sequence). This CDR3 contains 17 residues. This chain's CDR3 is CASSLRSGLARTGELFF. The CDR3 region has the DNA TGTGCCAGCAGCTTGAGGAGCGGACTAGCGCGCACCGGGGAGCTGTTTTTT.

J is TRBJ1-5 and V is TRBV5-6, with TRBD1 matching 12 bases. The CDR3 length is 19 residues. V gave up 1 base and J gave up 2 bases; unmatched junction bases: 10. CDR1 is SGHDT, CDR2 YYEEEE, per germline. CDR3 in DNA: TGTGCCAGCAGCTTGAAACCCGGGACAGGGGGCGAGGGCAATCAGCCCCAGCATTTT. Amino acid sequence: CASSLKPGTGGEGNQPQHF. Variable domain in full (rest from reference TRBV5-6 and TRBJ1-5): DAGVTQSPTHLIKTRGQQVTLRCSPKSGHDTVSWYQQALGQGPQFIFQYYEEEERQRGNFPDRFSGHQFPNYSSELNVNALLLGDSALYLCASSLKPGTGGEGNQPQHFGDGTRLSIL.

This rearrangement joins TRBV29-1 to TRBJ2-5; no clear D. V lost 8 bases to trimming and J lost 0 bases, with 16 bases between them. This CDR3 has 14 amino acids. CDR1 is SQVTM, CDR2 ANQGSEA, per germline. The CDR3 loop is CSFLGRRYQETQYF. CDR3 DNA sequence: TGCAGCTTTCTAGGGCGGCGGTACCAAGAGACCCAGTACTTC.

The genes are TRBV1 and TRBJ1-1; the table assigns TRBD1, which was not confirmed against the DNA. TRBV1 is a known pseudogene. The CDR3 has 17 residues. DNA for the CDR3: TGCACCAGCAGCCAAGATCGGCAGGGGATACCGAACACTGAAGCTTTCTTT. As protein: CTSSQDRQGIPNTEAFF.

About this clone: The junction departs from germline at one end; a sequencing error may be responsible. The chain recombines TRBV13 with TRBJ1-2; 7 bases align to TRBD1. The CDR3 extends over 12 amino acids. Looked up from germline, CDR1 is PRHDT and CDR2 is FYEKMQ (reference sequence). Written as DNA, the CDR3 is TGTGCCAGCAGCGCCCGGGAGGGGGCTCCCCTCTTC. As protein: CASSAREGAPLF.

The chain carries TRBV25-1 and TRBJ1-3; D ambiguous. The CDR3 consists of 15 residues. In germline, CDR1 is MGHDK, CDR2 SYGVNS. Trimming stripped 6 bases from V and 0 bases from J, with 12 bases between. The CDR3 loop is CASSSTRDSGNTIYF. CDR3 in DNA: TGTGCCAGCAGCAGTACCCGGGACTCTGGAAACACCATATATTTT.

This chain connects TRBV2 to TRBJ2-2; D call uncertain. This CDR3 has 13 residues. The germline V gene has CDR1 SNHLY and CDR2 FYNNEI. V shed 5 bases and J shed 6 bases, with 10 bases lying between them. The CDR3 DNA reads TGTGCCAGCAGTCCCAATAGGGCCGGGGAGCTGTTTTTT. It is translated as CASSPNRAGELFF.

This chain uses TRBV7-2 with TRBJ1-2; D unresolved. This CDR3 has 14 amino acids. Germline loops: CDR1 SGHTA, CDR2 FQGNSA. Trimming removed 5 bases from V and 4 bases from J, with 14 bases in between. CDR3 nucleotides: TGTGCCAGCAGCCCGGCGGGCGGAGGCTATGGCTACACCTTC. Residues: CASSPAGGGYGYTF.

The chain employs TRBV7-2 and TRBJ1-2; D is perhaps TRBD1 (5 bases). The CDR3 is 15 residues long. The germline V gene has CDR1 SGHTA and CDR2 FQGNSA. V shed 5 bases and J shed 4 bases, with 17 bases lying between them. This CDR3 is CASSPLEKGTYGYTF. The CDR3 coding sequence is TGTGCCAGCAGCCCTCTGGAAAAGGGGACCTATGGCTACACCTTC.

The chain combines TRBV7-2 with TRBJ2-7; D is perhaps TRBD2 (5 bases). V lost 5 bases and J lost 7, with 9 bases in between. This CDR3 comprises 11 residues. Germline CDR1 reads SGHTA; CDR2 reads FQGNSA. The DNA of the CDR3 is TGTGCCAGCAGCCTCCGGGAAGAGCAGTACTTC. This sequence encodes CASSLREEQYF.

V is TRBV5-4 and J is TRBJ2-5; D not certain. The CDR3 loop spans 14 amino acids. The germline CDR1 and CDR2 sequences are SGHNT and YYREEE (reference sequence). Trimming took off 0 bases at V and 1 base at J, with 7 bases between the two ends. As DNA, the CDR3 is TGTGCCAGCAGCTTGGGGCAGACCCAAGAGACCCAGTACTTC. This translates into CASSLGQTQETQYF.

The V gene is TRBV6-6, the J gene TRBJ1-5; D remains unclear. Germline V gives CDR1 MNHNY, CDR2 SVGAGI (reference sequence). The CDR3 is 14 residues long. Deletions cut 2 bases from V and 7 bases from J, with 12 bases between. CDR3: CASSYEIGRQPQHF. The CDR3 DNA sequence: TGTGCCAGCAGTTACGAGATAGGGCGCCAGCCCCAGCATTTT.

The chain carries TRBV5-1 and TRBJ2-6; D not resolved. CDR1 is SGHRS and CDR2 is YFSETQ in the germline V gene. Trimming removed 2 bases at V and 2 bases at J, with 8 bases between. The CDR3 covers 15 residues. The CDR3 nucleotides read TGCGCCAGCAGCTTCGTAGGGACTGGGGCCAACGTCCTGACTTTC. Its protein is CASSFVGTGANVLTF.

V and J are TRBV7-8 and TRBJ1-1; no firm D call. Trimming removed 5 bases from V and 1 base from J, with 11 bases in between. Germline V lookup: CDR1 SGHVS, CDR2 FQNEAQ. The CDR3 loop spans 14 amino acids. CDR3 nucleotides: TGTGCCAGCAGCCCTAGAGCGCAGAACACTGAAGCTTTCTTT. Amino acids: CASSPRAQNTEAFF.

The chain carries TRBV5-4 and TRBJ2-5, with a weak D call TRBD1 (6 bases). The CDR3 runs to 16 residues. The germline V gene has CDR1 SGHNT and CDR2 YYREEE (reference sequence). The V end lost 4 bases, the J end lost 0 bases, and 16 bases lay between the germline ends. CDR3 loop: CASSPGAGPYQETQYF. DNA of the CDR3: TGTGCCAGCAGCCCAGGGGCAGGGCCGTACCAAGAGACCCAGTACTTC.

This chain's CDR3 is CASSYSYHGGSYEQYF. The CDR3 DNA follows: TGTGCCAGCAGTTACTCTTATCACGGAGGATCCTACGAGCAGTACTTC. J is TRBJ2-7 and V is TRBV6-5; possibly TRBD2 for D (5 bases). Deletions cut 0 bases from V and 1 base from J, with 13 bases between. Looked up from germline, CDR1 is MNHEY and CDR2 is SVGAGI. This CDR3 comprises 16 residues.

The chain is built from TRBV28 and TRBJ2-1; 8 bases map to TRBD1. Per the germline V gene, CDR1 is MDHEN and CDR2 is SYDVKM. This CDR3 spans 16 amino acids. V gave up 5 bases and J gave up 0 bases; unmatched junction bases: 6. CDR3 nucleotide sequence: TGTGCCAGCAGTACGGACAGGGCCACCTCCTACAATGAGCAGTTCTTC. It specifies CASSTDRATSYNEQFF.

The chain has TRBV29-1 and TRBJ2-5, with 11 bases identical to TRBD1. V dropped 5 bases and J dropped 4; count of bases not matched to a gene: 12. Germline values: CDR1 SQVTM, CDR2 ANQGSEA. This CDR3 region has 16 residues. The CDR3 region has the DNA TGCAGCGTTCACCGGGACAGGGGGTTCCCGTCAGAGACCCAGTACTTC. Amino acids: CSVHRDRGFPSETQYF. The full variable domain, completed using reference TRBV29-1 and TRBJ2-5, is SAVISQKPSRDICQRGTSLTIQCQVDSQVTMMFWYRQQPGQSLTLIATANQGSEATYESGFVIDKFPISRPNLTFSTLTVSNMSPEDSSIYLCSVHRDRGFPSETQYFGPGTRLLVL.

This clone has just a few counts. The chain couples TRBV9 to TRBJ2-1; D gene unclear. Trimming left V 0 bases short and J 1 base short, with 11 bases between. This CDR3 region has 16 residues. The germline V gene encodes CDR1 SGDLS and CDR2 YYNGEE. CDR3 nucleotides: TGTGCCAGCAGCGTAGGAGGAAGGGAATCCTACAATGAGCAGTTCTTC. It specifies CASSVGGRESYNEQFF.

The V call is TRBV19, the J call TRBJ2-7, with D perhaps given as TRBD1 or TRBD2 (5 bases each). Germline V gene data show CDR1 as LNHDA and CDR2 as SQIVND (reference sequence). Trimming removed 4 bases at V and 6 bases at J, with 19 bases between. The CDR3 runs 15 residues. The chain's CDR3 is CASSRGVASGGEQYF. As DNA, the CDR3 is TGTGCCAGTAGTAGAGGGGTCGCGTCAGGTGGCGAGCAGTACTTC.

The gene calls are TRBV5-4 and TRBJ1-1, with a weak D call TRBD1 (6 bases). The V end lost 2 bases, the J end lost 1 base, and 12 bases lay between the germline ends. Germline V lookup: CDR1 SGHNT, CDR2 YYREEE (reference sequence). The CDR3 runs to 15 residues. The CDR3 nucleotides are TGTGCCAGCAGCTTAGTCGGGGGCGGGAACACTGAAGCTTTCTTT. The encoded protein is CASSLVGGGNTEAFF. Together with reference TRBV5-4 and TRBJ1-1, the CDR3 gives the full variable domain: ETGVTQSPTHLIKTRGQQVTLRCSSQSGHNTVSWYQQALGQGPQFIFQYYREEENGRGNFPPRFSGLQFPNYSSELNVNALELDDSALYLCASSLVGGGNTEAFFGQGTRLTVV.

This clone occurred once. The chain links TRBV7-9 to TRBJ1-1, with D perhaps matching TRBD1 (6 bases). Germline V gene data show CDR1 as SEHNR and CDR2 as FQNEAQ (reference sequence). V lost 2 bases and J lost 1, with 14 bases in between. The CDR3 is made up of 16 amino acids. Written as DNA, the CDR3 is TGTGCCAGCAGCTTATCCGGGACAACCGGGAACACTGAAGCTTTCTTT. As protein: CASSLSGTTGNTEAFF.